This is a list of T cell receptor beta chains from one sample in a study of PD-L1 blockade in urothelial cancer. This table comes from immunoSEQ multiplex PCR, and its TCRdb copy is limited to in-frame clones, with some not included. This sample carries about 76,000 clones, around 93% of them seen once, and the ten largest clones take around 0.9%. The sample in question was PBMCs, obtained around atezolizumab (anti-PD-L1) treatment. These receptors came from a woman over 75 with urothelial cancer. The CDR3 runs from the conserved cysteine through the conserved F or W. The D gene is left open where the match is weak. A clone size is listed for some rows: how often the clone was seen (once, few, many), or a class if it is expanded.

d_call j_call clone_size v_call cdr3_nt cdr3_aa
TRBD1 TRBJ1-2 few TRBV28 TGTGCCAGCAGCCCCCCGGGACAGGGACATGGCTACACCTTC CASSPPGQGHGYTF
. TRBJ2-3 . TRBV6-1 TGTGCCAGCAAAACTCAGGGAATAGATACGCAGTATTTT CASKTQGIDTQYF
TRBD1 TRBJ2-7 . TRBV5-1 TGCGCCAGCAGCCCTGACAGGGGGATAGCCTACGAGCAGTACTTC CASSPDRGIAYEQYF
TRBD2 TRBJ2-2 . TRBV5-4 TGTGCCAGCAGCTTGGCGACTAGCGGCGTCACCGGGGAGCTGTTTTTT CASSLATSGVTGELFF
. TRBJ1-1 . TRBV7-9 TGTGCCAGCAGCTCTCAACAGGGTATGAGCACTGAAGCTTTCTTT CASSSQQGMSTEAFF
. TRBJ2-5 . TRBV7-3 TGTGCCAGCAGCCGCGGGGCGCAAGAGACCCAGTACTTC CASSRGAQETQYF
. TRBJ2-2 once TRBV6-1 TGTGCCAGCAGTGCGATTCGGCAGGTTGACACCGGGGAGCTGTTTTTT CASSAIRQVDTGELFF
. TRBJ1-1 . TRBV19 TGTGCCAGTACCTTTGGGGGCAGGGGCCCGAACACTGAAGCTTTCTTT CASTFGGRGPNTEAFF
TRBD2 TRBJ2-1 . TRBV2 TGTGCCAGCAGCCCGGCGGCTAGCGGGAGTGGGGCCAATGAGCAGTTCTTC CASSPAASGSGANEQFF
TRBD1 TRBJ2-7 . TRBV28 TGTGCCAGCAGTCAAGGACAGGGGGCAGTGCAGTACTTC CASSQGQGAVQYF
TRBD2 TRBJ2-1 once TRBV5-1 TGCGCCAGCAGCGACGGACTAGCGGGAGGCTCCTACAATGAGCAGTTCTTC CASSDGLAGGSYNEQFF
TRBD2 TRBJ2-2 . TRBV7-2 TGTGCCAGCAGCTCCCTAGCGGGAGGGGGGGCCGGGGAGCTGTTTTTT CASSSLAGGGAGELFF
. TRBJ2-5 . TRBV9 TGTGCCAGCAGCGTAGAGATCGGCGGGGAGACCCAGTACTTC CASSVEIGGETQYF
TRBD1 TRBJ1-1 . TRBV28 TGTGCCAGCAGGACAGGGTCGAACACTGAAGCTTTCTTT CASRTGSNTEAFF
. TRBJ2-3 . TRBV15 TGTGCCACCAGCAGACCTCGGACATTAAATACGCAGTATTTT CATSRPRTLNTQYF
. TRBJ1-1 . TRBV27 TGTGCCAGCAGACGGGGGGCCCAGAACACTGAAGCTTTCTTT CASRRGAQNTEAFF
. TRBJ1-5 . TRBV5-4 TGTGCCAGCAGCTTGGGCGGGGGGCGCTGGGATCAGCCCCAGCATTTT CASSLGGGRWDQPQHF
. TRBJ2-7 . TRBV9 TGTGCCAGCAGCGTAGGGACAGAAGCCTACGAGCAGTACTTC CASSVGTEAYEQYF
. TRBJ2-1 . TRBV7-3 TGTGCCAGCAGCTCGGACAGAGCTTCCTACAATGAGCAGTTCTTC CASSSDRASYNEQFF
. TRBJ2-5 . TRBV6-5 TGTGCCAGCAGTTACTCTAGCGGCCTCCAAGAGACCCAGTACTTC CASSYSSGLQETQYF
. TRBJ1-1 . TRBV9 TGTGCCAGCAGCAACCTTGGGGCTCTGCAAGCTTTCTTT CASSNLGALQAFF
. TRBJ1-1 . TRBV19 TGTGCCAGTAGTATTACCGGGTCTAACACTGAAGCTTTCTTT CASSITGSNTEAFF
TRBD2 TRBJ2-7 . TRBV7-9 TGTGCCAGCAGCCCCACGGGGACTAGCGGGACATACGAGCAGTACTTC CASSPTGTSGTYEQYF
. TRBJ1-2 . TRBV6-1 TGTGCCAGCAGTGATACGACAACCGGGGGTGGCTACACCTTC CASSDTTTGGGYTF
TRBD2 TRBJ2-7 . TRBV7-8 TGTGCCAGCAGCTCCCGCCCGACTAGCGGGAGGGCCACTTTCTACGAGCAGTACTTC CASSSRPTSGRATFYEQYF
. TRBJ1-3 . TRBV2 TGTGCCAGCAGTGAAAGGGGCCTCTCGTCTGGAAACACCATATATTTT CASSERGLSSGNTIYF
TRBD1 TRBJ1-2 . TRBV28 TGTGCCAGCAGTTGGGGACAGGGACTGGGTCATGGCTACACCTTC CASSWGQGLGHGYTF
. TRBJ1-1 . TRBV5-5 TGTGCCAGCAGCTTGGTGTTAGGAGGGCACACTGAAGCTTTCTTT CASSLVLGGHTEAFF
TRBD1 TRBJ1-5 few TRBV28 TGTGCCGCGGGACAGATCAATCAGCCCCAGCATTTT CAAGQINQPQHF
. TRBJ2-3 . TRBV5-1 TGCGCCAGCAGCCCCGTACAGCGGGCTAGCACAGATACGCAGTATTTT CASSPVQRASTDTQYF
TRBD2 TRBJ2-1 . TRBV7-3 TGTGCCAGCAGCCCCCCGGGGGGTGAGCAGTTCTTC CASSPPGGEQFF
. TRBJ1-1 once TRBV28 TGTGCCAGCAGTTTGGAGGGGATGAACACTGAAGCTTTCTTT CASSLEGMNTEAFF
TRBD1 TRBJ1-1 . TRBV18 TGTGCCAGCTCATTCTCGGTGGATGGACAGGTCAACACTGAAGCTTTCTTT CASSFSVDGQVNTEAFF
TRBD1 TRBJ1-1 . TRBV5-1 TGCGCCAGCAGCTTCAGCCGGGACAGAGAAGCTTTCTTT CASSFSRDREAFF